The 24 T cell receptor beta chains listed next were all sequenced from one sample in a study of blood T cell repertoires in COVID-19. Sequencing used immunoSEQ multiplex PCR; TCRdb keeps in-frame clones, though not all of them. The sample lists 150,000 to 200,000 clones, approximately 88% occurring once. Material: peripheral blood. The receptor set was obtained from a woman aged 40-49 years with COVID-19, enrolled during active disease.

The CDR3 region is CSVGRGTGELFF. The CDR3 bases are TGCAGCGTTGGCAGGGGTACCGGGGAGCTGTTTTTT. V is TRBV29-1 and J is TRBJ2-2; possible D gene TRBD1, 6 bases. Germline values: CDR1 SQVTM, CDR2 ANQGSEA. This CDR3 spans 12 amino acids. V was shortened by 4 bases and J by 5 bases, with 8 bases between the two germline ends.

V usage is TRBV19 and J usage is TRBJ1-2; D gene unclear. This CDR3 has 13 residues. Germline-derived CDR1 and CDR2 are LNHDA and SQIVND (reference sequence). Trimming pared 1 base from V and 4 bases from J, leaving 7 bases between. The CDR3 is CASSIAELYGYTF. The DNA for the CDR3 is TGTGCCAGTAGTATAGCTGAACTCTATGGCTACACCTTC. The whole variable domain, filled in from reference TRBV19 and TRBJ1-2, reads DGGITQSPKYLFRKEGQNVTLSCEQNLNHDAMYWYRQDPGQGLRLIYYSQIVNDFQKGDIAEGYSVSREKKESFPLTVTSAQKNPTAFYLCASSIAELYGYTFGSGTRLTVV.

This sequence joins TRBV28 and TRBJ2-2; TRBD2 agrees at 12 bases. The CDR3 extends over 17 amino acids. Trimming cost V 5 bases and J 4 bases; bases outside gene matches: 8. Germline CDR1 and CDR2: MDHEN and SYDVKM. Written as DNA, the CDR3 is TGTGCCAGCAGTGCCCCTAGCGGGAGGGCCATCACCGGGGAGCTGTTTTTT. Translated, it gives CASSAPSGRAITGELFF.

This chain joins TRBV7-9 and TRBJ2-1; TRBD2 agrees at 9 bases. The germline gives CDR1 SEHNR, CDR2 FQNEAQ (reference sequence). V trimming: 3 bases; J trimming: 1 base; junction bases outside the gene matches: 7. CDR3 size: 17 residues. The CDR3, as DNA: TGTGCCAGCAGCTTCCCGACTAGCGGTGCATCCTACAATGAGCAGTTCTTC. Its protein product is CASSFPTSGASYNEQFF.

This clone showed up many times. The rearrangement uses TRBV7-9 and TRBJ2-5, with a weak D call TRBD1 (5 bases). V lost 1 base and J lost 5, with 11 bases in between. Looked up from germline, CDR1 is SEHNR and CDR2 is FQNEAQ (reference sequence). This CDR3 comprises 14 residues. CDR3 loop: CASSLVQGKETQYF. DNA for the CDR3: TGTGCCAGCAGCTTAGTGCAGGGAAAGGAGACCCAGTACTTC.

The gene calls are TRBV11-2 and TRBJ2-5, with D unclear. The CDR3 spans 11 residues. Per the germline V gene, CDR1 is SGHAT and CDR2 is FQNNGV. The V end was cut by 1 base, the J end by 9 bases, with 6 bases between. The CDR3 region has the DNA TGTGCCAGCAGCTTAGGCGAGGCCCAGTACTTC. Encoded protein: CASSLGEAQYF.

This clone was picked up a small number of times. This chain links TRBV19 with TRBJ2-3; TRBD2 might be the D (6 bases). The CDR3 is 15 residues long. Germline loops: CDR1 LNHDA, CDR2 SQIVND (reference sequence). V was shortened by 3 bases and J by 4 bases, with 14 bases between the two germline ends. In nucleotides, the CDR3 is TGTGCCAGTAGTATCTCGGGAGTAGGAGCAGATACGCAGTATTTT. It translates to CASSISGVGADTQYF.

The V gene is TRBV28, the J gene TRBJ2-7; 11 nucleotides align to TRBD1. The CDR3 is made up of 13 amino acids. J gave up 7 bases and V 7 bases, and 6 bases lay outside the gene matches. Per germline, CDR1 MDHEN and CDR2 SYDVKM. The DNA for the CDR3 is TGTGCCAGCAAGGACAGGGGGCTGAGGGAGCAGTACTTC. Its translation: CASKDRGLREQYF.

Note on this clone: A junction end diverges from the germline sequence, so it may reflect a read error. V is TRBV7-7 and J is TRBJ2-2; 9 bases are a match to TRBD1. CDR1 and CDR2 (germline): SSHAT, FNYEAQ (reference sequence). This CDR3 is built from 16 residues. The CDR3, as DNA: TGTGCTAGCAGCTTGAGGAAGGGACAGGGACCCGGGGAGCTGTTTTTT. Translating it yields CASSLRKGQGPGELFF.

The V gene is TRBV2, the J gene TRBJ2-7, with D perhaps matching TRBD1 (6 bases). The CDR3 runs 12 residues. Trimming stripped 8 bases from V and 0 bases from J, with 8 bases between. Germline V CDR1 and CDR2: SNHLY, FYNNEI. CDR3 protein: CASYRDSYEQYF. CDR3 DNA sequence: TGTGCCAGCTACAGGGACTCCTACGAGCAGTACTTC.

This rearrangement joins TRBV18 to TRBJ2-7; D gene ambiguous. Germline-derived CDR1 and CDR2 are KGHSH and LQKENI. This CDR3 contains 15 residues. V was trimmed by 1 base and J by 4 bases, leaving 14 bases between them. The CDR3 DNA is TGTGCCAGCTCACCACTGGGCGACATCCTTTACGAGCAGTACTTC. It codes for CASSPLGDILYEQYF.

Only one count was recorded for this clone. Here the CDR3 DNA reads TGTGCCAGCAGTTACCCGGGTCTGAACACTGAAGCTTTCTTT. Its translation: CASSYPGLNTEAFF. The rearrangement links TRBV6-5 to TRBJ1-1; D uncertain. Germline V CDR1 and CDR2: MNHEY, SVGAGI. This CDR3 has 14 residues. V lost 2 bases, J lost 0 bases, and 7 bases lay in between.

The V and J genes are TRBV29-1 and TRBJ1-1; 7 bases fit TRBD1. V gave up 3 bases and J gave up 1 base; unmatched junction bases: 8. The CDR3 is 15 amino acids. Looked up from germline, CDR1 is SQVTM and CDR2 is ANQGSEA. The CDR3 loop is CSVDGTGARNTEAFF. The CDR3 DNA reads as TGCAGCGTTGATGGAACAGGGGCTCGGAACACTGAAGCTTTCTTT.

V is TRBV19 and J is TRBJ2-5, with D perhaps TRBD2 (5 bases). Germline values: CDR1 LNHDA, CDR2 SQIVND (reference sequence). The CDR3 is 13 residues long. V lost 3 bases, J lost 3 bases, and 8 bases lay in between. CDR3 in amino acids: CASSIRTEETQYF. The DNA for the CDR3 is TGTGCCAGTAGTATCAGGACTGAAGAGACCCAGTACTTC. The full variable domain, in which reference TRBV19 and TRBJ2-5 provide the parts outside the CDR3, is DGGITQSPKYLFRKEGQNVTLSCEQNLNHDAMYWYRQDPGQGLRLIYYSQIVNDFQKGDIAEGYSVSREKKESFPLTVTSAQKNPTAFYLCASSIRTEETQYFGPGTRLLVL.

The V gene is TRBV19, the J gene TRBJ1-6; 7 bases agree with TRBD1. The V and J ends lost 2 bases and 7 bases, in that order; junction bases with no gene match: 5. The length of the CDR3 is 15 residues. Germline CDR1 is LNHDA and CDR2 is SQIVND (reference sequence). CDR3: CASSIKVTGNSPLHF. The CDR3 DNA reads TGTGCCAGTAGTATAAAGGTGACAGGGAATTCACCCCTCCACTTT.

CDR3 sequence reads: CATSNQGTGYTF. Written as DNA, the CDR3 is TGTGCCACCAGCAACCAGGGGACCGGCTACACCTTC. This chain links TRBV24-1 with TRBJ1-2; maybe TRBD1 (6 bases). This CDR3 is 12 amino acids long. The germline CDR1 and CDR2 sequences are KGHDR and SFDVKD. V was cut by 7 bases and J by 8 bases, with 13 bases left in between.

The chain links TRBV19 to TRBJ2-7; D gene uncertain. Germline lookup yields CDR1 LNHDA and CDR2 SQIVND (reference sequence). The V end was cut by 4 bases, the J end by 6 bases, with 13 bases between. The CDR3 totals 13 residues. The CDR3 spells CASSTPTLSEQYF. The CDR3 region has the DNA TGTGCCAGTAGTACACCTACTCTCTCCGAGCAGTACTTC.

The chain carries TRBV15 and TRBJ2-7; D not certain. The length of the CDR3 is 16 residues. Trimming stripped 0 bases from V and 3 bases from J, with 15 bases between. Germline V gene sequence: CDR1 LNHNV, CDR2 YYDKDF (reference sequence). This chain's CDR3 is CATSRDPFAESYEQYF. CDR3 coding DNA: TGTGCCACCAGCAGAGATCCCTTTGCTGAGAGCTACGAGCAGTACTTC.

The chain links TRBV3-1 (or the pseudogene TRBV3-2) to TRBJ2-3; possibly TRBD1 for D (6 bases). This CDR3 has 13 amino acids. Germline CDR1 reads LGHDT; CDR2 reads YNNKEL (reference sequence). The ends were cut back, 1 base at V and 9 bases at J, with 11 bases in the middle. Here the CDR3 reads CASSQAQGLTQYF. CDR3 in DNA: TGTGCCAGCAGCCAAGCACAGGGTTTGACGCAGTATTTT.

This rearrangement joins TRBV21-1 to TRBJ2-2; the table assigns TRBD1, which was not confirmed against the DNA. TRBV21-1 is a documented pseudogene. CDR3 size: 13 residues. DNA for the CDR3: TGTGCCAGCACGGCAGGTCCCGCCGGGGAGCTGTTTTTT. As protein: CASTAGPAGELFF.

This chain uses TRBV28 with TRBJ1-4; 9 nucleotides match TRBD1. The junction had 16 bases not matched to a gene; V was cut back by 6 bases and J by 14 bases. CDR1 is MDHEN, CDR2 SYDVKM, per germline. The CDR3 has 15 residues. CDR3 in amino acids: CASRFTGTGSGGLFF. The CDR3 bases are TGTGCCAGCAGGTTTACCGGGACAGGGTCCGGGGGGCTGTTTTTT.

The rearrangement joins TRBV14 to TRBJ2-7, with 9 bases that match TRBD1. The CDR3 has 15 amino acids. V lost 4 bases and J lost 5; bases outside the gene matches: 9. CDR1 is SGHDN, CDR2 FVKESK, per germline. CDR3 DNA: TGTGCCAGCAGCCGAGGGACAGGGACTTGGGACGAGCAGTACTTC. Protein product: CASSRGTGTWDEQYF.

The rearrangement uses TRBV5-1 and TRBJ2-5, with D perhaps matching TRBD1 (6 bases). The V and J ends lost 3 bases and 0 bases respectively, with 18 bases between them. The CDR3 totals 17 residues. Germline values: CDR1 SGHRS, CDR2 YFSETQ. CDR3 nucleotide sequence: TGCGCCAGCAGCTCCCAGGGGCCAGGGGTGTACCAAGAGACCCAGTACTTC. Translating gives CASSSQGPGVYQETQYF.

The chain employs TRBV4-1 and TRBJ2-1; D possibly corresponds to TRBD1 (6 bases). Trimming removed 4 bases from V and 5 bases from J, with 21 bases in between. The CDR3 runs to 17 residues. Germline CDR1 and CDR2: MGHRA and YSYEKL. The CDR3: CASSLYGTHSVDNEQFF. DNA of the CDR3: TGCGCCAGCAGCCTTTACGGGACACATTCGGTCGACAATGAGCAGTTCTTC.